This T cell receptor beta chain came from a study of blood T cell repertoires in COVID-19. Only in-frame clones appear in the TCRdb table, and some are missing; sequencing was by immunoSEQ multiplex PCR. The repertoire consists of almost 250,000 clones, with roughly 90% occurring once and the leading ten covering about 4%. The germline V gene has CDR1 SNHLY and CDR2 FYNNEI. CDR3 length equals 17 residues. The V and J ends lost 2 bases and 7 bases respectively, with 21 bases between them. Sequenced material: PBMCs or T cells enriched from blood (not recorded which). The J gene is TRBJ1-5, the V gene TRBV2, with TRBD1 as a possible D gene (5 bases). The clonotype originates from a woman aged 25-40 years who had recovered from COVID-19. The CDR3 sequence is CASSEPRARSVGQPQHF. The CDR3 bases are TGTGCCAGCAGTGAACCCAGGGCCCGCAGTGTGGGACAGCCCCAGCATTTT.